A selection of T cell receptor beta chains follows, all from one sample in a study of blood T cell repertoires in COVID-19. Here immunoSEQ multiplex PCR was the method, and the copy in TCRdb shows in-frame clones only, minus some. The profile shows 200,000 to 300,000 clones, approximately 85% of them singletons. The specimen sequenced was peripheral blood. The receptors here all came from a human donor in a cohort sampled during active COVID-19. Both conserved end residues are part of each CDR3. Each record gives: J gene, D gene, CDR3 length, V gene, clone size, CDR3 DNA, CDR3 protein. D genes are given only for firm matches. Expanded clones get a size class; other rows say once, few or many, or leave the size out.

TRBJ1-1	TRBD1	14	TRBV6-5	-	TGTGCCAGCAGTTACGGACAGGGTATCACTGAAGCTTTCTTT	CASSYGQGITEAFF
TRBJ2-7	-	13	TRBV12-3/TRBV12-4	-	TGTGCCAGCAGGTTGCTCGTGATGAGCGAGCAGTACTTC	CASRLLVMSEQYF
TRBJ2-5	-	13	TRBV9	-	TGTGCCAGCAGCGTAGTTGGAGGAGAGACCCAGTACTTC	CASSVVGGETQYF
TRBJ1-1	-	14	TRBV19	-	TGTGCCAGTAGTCTCATCGGGGGTAGCACTGAAGCTTTCTTT	CASSLIGGSTEAFF
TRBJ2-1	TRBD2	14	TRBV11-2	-	TGTGCCAGCGGGACTAGCGGAGCGGGCAATGAGCAGTTCTTC	CASGTSGAGNEQFF
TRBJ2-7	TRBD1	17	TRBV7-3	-	TGTGCCAGCAGCCGCTCTAAACCCGGGACAGGTTCTTCGGAGCAGTACTTC	CASSRSKPGTGSSEQYF
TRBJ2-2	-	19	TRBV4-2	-	TGTGCCAGCAGCCCTCGATTACAGGGCTACTTGGGTAACACCGGGGAGCTGTTTTTT	CASSPRLQGYLGNTGELFF
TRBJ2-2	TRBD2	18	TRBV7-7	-	TGTGCCAGCAGTTACACCCGTAGCGGCGGGGGGGCGGCCGGGGAGCTGTTTTTT	CASSYTRSGGGAAGELFF
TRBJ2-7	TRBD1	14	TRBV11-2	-	TGTGCCAGCAGCACCCGGGACAGCACCTACGAGCAGTACTTC	CASSTRDSTYEQYF
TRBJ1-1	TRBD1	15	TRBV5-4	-	TGTGCCAGCAGCTTCCCGGGACAGGGTAACACTGAAGCTTTCTTT	CASSFPGQGNTEAFF
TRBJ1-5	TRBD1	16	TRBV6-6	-	TGTGCCAGCAGTTTCGAATTGACAGGGGGCAATCAGCCCCAGCATTTT	CASSFELTGGNQPQHF
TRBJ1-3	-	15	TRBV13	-	TGTGCCAGCAGCCTGGGACTGGGGACTGGAAACACCATATATTTT	CASSLGLGTGNTIYF
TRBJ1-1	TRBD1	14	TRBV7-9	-	TGTGCCAGCAGCTTAGTAGGGGGCGACACTGAAGCTTTCTTT	CASSLVGGDTEAFF
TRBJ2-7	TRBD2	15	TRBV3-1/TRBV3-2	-	TGTGCCAGCAGCCCCCGGGTAGCGGGAGTTCCCGAGCAGTACTTC	CASSPRVAGVPEQYF
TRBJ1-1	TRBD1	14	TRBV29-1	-	TGCAGCGTTGCATCCGGGACAGGGGTAGGTGAAGCTTTCTTT	CSVASGTGVGEAFF
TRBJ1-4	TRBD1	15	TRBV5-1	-	TGCGCCAGCAGTCCCTGGACAGGGGAAAATGAAAAACTGTTTTTT	CASSPWTGENEKLFF
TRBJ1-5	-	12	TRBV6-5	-	TGTGCCAGCCGAGGGAGCAATCAGCCCCAGCATTTT	CASRGSNQPQHF
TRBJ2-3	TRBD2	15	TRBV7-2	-	TGTGCCAGCAGCTTAGTAGGGCTAGCGGGAGATACGCAGTATTTT	CASSLVGLAGDTQYF
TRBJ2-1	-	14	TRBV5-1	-	TGCGCCAGCAGCTTGGGTGGACGGACATATGAGCAGTTCTTC	CASSLGGRTYEQFF
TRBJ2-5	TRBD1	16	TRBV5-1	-	TGCGCCAGCAGCTTGGGCTGGGGACAGGTACAAGAGACCCAGTACTTC	CASSLGWGQVQETQYF
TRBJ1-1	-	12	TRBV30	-	TGTGCCTGGAGTCTCGGGGGAACTGAAGCTTTCTTT	CAWSLGGTEAFF
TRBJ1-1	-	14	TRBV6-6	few	TGTGCCAGCAGATCGGGGGGTTCGGGCACTGAAGCTTTCTTT	CASRSGGSGTEAFF
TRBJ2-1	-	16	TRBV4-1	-	TGCGCCAGCAGCCAATCAGAGGCGGGGACGTACAATGAGCAGTTCTTC	CASSQSEAGTYNEQFF
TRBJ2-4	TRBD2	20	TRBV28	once	TGTGCCAGCAGTTTACTGGGACTAGCGGGTCCACGGGGGACCAAAAACATTCAGTACTTC	CASSLLGLAGPRGTKNIQYF
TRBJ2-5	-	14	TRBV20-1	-	TGCAGTGCTAGTGAAGGGGTAGTGCAAGAGACCCAGTACTTC	CSASEGVVQETQYF
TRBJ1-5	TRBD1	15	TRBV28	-	TGTGCCAGCAGTCGTCCCGGGACAGGCAATCAGCCCCAGCATTTT	CASSRPGTGNQPQHF
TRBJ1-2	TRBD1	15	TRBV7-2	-	TGTGCCAGCAGCTTCAACCACCGGACAGGGAACGGCTACACCTTC	CASSFNHRTGNGYTF
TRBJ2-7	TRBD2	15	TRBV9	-	TGTGCCAGCAGCGCTTTAGCGGGTCCGGCCTACGAGCAGTACTTC	CASSALAGPAYEQYF
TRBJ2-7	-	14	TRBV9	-	TGTGCCAGCAGCGCGGAGCCTTTCTCCTACGAGCAGTACTTC	CASSAEPFSYEQYF
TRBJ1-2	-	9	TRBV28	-	TGTGCCAGCATACAGGGCTACACCTTC	CASIQGYTF
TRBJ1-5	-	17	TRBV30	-	TGTGCCTGGAGCTACCTGCAGGGGCCGGGGAGCAATCAGCCCCAGCATTTT	CAWSYLQGPGSNQPQHF
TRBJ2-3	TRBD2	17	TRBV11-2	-	TGTGCCAGCAGCTTGACTAGCGGGAGACCCTTTACAGATACGCAGTATTTT	CASSLTSGRPFTDTQYF
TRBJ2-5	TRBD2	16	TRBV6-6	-	TGTGCCAGCAGTTACTCGGGAGGGGCGGTCCAAGAGACCCAGTACTTC	CASSYSGGAVQETQYF
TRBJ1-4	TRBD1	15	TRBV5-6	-	TGTGCCAGCAGCTCGGGGACAGGCAATAATGAAAAACTGTTTTTT	CASSSGTGNNEKLFF
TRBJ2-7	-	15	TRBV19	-	TGTGCCAGTAGTAAAGCGACGGGAGCTACCTACGAGCAGTACTTC	CASSKATGATYEQYF
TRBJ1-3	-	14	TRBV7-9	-	TGTGCCAGCAGCTCTGTGACAGGCCTAAACACCATATATTTT	CASSSVTGLNTIYF
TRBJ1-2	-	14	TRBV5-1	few	TGCGCCAGCAGCTTGGCCGGGGAGGACTATGGCTACACCTTC	CASSLAGEDYGYTF
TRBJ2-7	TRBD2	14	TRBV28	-	TGTGCCAGCAGGACTAGCGGGGTACCCTACGAGCAGTACTTC	CASRTSGVPYEQYF
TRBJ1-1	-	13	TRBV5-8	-	TGTGCCAGCAGCTTAGCGAGCGGGCCCTCCGCTTTCTTT	CASSLASGPSAFF
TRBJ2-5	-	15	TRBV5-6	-	TGTGCCAGCAGCTTGGCAGGGGCAGGGCGAGAGACCCAGTACTTC	CASSLAGAGRETQYF
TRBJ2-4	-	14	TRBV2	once	TGTGCCAGCAAAGACGGGACTGCCGAAAACATTCAGTACTTC	CASKDGTAENIQYF
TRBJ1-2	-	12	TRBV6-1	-	TGTGCCAGCAGTGAAGTCTACTATGGCTACACCTTC	CASSEVYYGYTF